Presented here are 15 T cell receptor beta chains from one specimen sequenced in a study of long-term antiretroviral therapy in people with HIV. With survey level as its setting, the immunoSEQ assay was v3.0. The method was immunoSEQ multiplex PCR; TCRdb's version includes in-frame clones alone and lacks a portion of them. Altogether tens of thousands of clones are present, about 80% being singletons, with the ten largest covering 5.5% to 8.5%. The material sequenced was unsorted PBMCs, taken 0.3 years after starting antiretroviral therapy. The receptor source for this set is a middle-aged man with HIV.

CDR3 coding DNA: TGCGCCAGCAGCCAAGATAATCGGGAGACAGGGGGCATCAATGAGCAGTTCTTC. Encoded protein: CASSQDNRETGGINEQFF. The chain uses TRBV4-1 and TRBJ2-1; 10 bases are shared with TRBD1. Germline CDR1 reads MGHRA; CDR2 reads YSYEKL. The CDR3 is 18 residues long. Unmatched junction bases numbered 11, after V lost 0 bases and J lost 6 bases.

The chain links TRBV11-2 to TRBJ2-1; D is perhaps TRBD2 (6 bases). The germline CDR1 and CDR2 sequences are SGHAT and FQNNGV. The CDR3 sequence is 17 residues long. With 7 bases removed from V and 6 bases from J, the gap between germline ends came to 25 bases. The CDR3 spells CASTNLVSGPAGNEQFF. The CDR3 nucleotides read TGTGCCAGCACCAATTTGGTCAGCGGGCCAGCGGGCAATGAGCAGTTCTTC.

CDR3 sequence: CASSLWGYSYNEQFF. CDR3 coding DNA: TGTGCCAGCAGCTTATGGGGTTACTCCTACAATGAGCAGTTCTTC. This chain connects TRBV11-2 to TRBJ2-1; D not resolved. Between the trimmed V and J ends, which lost 2 bases and 0 bases, there was a span of 8 bases. Germline V gene sequence: CDR1 SGHAT, CDR2 FQNNGV. There are 15 residues in the CDR3.

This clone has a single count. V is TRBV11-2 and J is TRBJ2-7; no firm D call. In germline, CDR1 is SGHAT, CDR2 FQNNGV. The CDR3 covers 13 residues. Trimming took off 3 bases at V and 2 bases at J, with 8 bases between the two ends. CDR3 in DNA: TGTGCCAGCAGCTTGGGTATCCCCTACGAGCAGTACTTC. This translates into CASSLGIPYEQYF.

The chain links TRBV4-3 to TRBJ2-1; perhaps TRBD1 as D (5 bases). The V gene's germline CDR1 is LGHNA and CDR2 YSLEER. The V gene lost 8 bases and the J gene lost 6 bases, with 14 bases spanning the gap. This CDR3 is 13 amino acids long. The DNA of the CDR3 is TGCGCCAGCGGGGCCTACTCCGCCAATGAGCAGTTCTTC. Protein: CASGAYSANEQFF.

The CDR3 spells CASSPGLESEQYF. In DNA form, the CDR3 reads TGTGCCAGCTCACCGGGACTAGAGAGTGAGCAGTACTTC. The rearrangement joins TRBV18 to TRBJ2-7; 8 nucleotides match TRBD2. Germline-derived CDR1 and CDR2 are KGHSH and LQKENI. The length of the CDR3 is 13 residues. Trimming took 3 bases from V and 7 from J; bases not matched to a gene: 5.

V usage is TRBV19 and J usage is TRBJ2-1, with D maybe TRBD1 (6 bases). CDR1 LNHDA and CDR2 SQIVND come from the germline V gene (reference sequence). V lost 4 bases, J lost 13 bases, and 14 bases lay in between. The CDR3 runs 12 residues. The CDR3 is CASSTLQGLQFF. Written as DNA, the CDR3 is TGTGCCAGTAGTACCCTACAGGGATTACAGTTCTTC. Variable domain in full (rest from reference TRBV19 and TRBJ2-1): DGGITQSPKYLFRKEGQNVTLSCEQNLNHDAMYWYRQDPGQGLRLIYYSQIVNDFQKGDIAEGYSVSREKKESFPLTVTSAQKNPTAFYLCASSTLQGLQFFGPGTRLTVL.

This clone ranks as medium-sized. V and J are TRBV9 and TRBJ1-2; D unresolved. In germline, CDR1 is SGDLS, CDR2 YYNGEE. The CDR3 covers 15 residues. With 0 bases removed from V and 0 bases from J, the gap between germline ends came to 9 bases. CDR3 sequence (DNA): TGTGCCAGCAGCGTAGGCCCGAAACCTAACTATGGCTACACCTTC. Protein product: CASSVGPKPNYGYTF.

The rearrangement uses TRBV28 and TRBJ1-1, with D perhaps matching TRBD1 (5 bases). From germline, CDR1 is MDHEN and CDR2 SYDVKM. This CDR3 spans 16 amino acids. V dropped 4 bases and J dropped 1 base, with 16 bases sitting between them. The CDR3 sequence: CASSSPSGGKNTEAFF. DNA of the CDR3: TGTGCCAGCAGTTCCCCCTCGGGGGGTAAGAACACTGAAGCTTTCTTT.

CDR3 region: CASRLRGRVFNEAFF. In DNA form, the CDR3 reads TGTGCCAGCAGACTCAGGGGGCGCGTTTTTAATGAAGCTTTCTTT. V is TRBV6-5 and J is TRBJ1-1, with 8 bases matching TRBD1. This CDR3 has 15 residues. Germline lookup yields CDR1 MNHEY and CDR2 SVGAGI. Germline trimming cut 6 bases from V and 7 bases from J; bases unmatched to any gene: 13.

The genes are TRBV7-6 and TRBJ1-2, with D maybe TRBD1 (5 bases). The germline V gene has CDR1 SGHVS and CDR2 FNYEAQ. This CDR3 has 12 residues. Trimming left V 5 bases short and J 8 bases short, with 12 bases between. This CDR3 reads CASSPGLGGYTF. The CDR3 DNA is TGTGCCAGCAGCCCAGGGTTGGGGGGCTACACCTTC. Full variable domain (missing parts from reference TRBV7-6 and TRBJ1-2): GAGVSQSPRYKVTKRGQDVALRCDPISGHVSLYWYRQALGQGPEFLTYFNYEAQQDKSGLPNDRFSAERPEGSISTLTIQRTEQRDSAMYRCASSPGLGGYTFGSGTRLTVV.

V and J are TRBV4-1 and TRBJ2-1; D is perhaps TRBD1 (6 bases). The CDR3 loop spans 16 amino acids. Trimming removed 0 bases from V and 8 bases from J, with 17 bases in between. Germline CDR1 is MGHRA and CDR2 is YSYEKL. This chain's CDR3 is CASSQDMGASGYEQFF. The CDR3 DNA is TGCGCCAGCAGCCAAGATATGGGGGCGTCGGGGTATGAGCAGTTCTTC.

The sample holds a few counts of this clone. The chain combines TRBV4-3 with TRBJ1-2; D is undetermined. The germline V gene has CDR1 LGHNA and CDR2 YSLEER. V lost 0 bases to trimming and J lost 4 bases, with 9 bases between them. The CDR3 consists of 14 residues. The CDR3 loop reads CASSQDRGIYGYTF. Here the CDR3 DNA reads TGCGCCAGCAGCCAAGATCGTGGGATCTATGGCTACACCTTC.

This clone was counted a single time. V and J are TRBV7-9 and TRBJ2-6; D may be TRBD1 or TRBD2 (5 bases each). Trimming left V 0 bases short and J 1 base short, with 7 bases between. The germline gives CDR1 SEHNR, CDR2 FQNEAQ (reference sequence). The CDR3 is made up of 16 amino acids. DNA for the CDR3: TGTGCCAGCAGCTTAGCGGGACGTTCTGGGGCCAACGTCCTGACTTTC. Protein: CASSLAGRSGANVLTF.

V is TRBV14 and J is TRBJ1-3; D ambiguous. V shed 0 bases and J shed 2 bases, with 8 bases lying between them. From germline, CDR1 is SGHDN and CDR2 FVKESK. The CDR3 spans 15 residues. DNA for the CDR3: TGTGCCAGCAGCCAAGACCTGCGTCCTGGAAACACCATATATTTT. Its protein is CASSQDLRPGNTIYF. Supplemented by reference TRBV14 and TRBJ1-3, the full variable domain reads EAGVTQFPSHSVIEKGQTVTLRCDPISGHDNLYWYRRVMGKEIKFLLHFVKESKQDESGMPNNRFLAERTGGTYSTLKVQPAELEDSGVYFCASSQDLRPGNTIYFGEGSWLTVV.